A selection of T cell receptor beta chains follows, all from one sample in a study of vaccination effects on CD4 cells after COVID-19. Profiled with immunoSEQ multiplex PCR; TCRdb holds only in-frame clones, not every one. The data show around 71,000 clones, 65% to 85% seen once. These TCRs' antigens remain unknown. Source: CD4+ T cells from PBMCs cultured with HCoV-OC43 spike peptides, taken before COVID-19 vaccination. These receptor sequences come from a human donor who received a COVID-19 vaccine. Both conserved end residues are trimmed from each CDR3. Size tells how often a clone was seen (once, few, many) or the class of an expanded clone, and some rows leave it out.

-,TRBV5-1,ASSLVAGISGETQY
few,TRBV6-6,ASSRPTATNTGELF
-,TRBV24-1,ATSVLPGQGTENTGELF
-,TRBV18,ASSPGRPNTGELF
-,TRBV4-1,ASSQEMAGGWGYT
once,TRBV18,ASSPSRQGRSSYNEQF
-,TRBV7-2,ASSPWGLDADTQY
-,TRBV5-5,ASSSQEDQPQH
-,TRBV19,ASSITNSNQPQH
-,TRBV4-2,ASSRGQGGSYNSPLH
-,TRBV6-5,ATRGGEKLF
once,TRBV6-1,ASSDRLTGSSYNSPLH
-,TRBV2,ASSGHAGELF
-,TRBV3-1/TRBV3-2,ASSHLNRGEAF
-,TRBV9,ASSVDPGGVYGYT
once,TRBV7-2,ASSPGTGEDYGYT
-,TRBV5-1,ASSQHGYT
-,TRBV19,ASSTQLSYNEQF
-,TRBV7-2,ASSLAAGRETQY
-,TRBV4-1,ASSQDGRAGGQPQH
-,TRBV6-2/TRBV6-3,ASSYGRSNTGELF
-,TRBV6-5,ASSRTGTGGNTIY
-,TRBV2,ASSPGLAGTDTQY
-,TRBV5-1,ASSADRASDTQY
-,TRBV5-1,ASSTSGTGYAEAF
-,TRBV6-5,ASRAWANEKLF
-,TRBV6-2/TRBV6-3,ASSYSGGRSGQPQH
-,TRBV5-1,ASSLEQGRDGYT
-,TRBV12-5,ASGLRLATSTDTQY
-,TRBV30,AWSPTGLAKNIQY
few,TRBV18,ASSPNNEQF
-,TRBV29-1,SAVTSTDTQY
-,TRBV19,ASSHRDREYNEQF
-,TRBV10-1,ASTGGKPGELF
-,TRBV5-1,ASSPPLAGGLIGTDTQY
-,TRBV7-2,ASSSNRDRGFSGANVLT
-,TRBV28,ASNSGTFNQPQH
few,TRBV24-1,ATSKGLGLGNTIY
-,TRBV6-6,AHRQGGSDTQY
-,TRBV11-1,ASSFDRVTGNTIY
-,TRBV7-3,ASSSRYTDTQY
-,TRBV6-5,ASSTGTGLGYT
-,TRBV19,ASSVGQGERDTQY
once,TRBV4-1,ASTLKFLGTNDTQY
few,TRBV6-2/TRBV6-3,ASSYSKYGNNEKLF
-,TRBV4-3,ASSLSFGTSGNTGELF
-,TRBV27,ASSSAPRVYTGANVLT
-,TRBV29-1,SVEDPLGTSGGYSSYNEQF
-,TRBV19,ASSIASGRANEKLF
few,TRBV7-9,ASSLGTGVYGYT
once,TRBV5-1,ASSLTGTGPDTQY
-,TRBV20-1,SASSTSSYNSPLH
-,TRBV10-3,AIRADSGNTIY
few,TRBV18,ASSRPGDSGNTIY
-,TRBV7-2,ASSLALGLRRTEAF
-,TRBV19,ASSPWTDQPQH
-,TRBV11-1,ASSLGTIYNEQF
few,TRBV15,ATSRDPDPGEKLF
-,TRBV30,AWSVMGGQNIQY
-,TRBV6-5,ASSNSLLAGGELF